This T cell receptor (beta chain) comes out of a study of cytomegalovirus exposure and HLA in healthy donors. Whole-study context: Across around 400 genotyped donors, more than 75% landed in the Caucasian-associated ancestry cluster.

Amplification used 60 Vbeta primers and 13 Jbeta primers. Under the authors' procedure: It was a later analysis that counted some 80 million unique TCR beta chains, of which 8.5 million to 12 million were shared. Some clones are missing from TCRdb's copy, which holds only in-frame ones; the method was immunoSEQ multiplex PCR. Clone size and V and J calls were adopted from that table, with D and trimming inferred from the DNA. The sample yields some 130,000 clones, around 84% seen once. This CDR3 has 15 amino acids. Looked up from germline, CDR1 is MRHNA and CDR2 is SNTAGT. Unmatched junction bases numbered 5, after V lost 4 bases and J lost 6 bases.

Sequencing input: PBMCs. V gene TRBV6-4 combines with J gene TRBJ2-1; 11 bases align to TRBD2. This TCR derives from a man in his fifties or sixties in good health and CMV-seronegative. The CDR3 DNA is TGTGCCAGCAGTGTAGCGGGGGGGCAAAGCAATGAGCAGTTCTTC. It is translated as CASSVAGGQSNEQFF.